This TCR beta chain was sequenced during a study of OX40 agonist ivuxolimab in advanced cancers. Background for the entire study: Ivuxolimab was an agonistic, fully human IgG2 monoclonal antibody directed against OX40 (CD134), a costimulatory receptor. Partial responses were achieved by three dose-escalation patients, of whom one had hepatocellular carcinoma and two had cutaneous melanoma. Peripheral TCRbeta sequencing was intended to test whether TCR sequence diversity was altered and clonal T-cell expansion was caused by ivuxolimab. Of the approximately 50 dose-escalation patients, hepatocellular carcinoma was present in some 19, melanoma in some 15, renal cell carcinoma in 9 and head and neck cancer in 9. Prior anti-PD-1, anti-PD-L1 or anti-CTLA-4 therapy was permitted, and roughly two fifths of dose-escalation patients had received checkpoint inhibitors. In the dose-escalation cohort, 70% to 90% of patients were male, and the mean age was 60 years with a range of about 20 to 90. The paper describes the monotherapy dose-escalation part (N ≈ 50 patients) of the phase I trial of ivuxolimab. Intravenous ivuxolimab was administered to patients every 2 weeks at six dose levels: 0.01, 0.1, 0.3, 1.5, 3 and 10 mg/kg.

Worth noting for this clone: What this receptor recognizes is not known. Per-base qualities were not stored, and no clone one base away is much larger.

Study-level results and caveats: The antigen specificity of the clonally expanded peripheral T cells was not determined. Low levels of normalized T-cell clonal expansion were also seen in some nonresponding patients. On average, CD8+ T cells showed more expanded clones than CD4+ T cells after ivuxolimab. Partial responders in the 0.1-3.0 mg/kg groups had among the lowest normalized peripheral clonal expansion, especially among CD8+ T cells. At doses of 0.1 to 3.0 mg/kg, clonal expansion of both CD4+ and CD8+ blood T cells was observed from baseline to week 6.

The trial excluded patients who had a history of autoimmune disease or who were on systemic immunosuppression. Peripheral blood for TCR sequencing was collected from all dose cohorts at baseline, on cycle 4 day 1, and on cycle 7 day 1. Samples were obtained from an open-label, multicenter, first-in-human phase I dose-escalation trial of ivuxolimab. The trial enrolled adults with locally advanced or metastatic head and neck squamous cell, hepatocellular, melanoma or renal cell carcinoma. Before TCR sequencing, CD4+ and CD8+ T cells were separately sorted from peripheral blood. For sequencing of the TCRbeta CDR3 region, genomic DNA was extracted from the sorted cells. The immunoSEQ Assay was used to sequence the TCRbeta CDR3 regions. As stored in TCRdb, this immuneACCESS dataset retains in-frame rearrangements with V and J assigned. A fraction of the clones does not appear; measured against another copy, unresolved V genes explain less than half of the discrepancy, and the remainder lacks a known reason. Present in this sample are 65,000 to 85,000 clones, 85% of which were seen just once. The ten largest clones add up to around 2.5% of the sample.

The CDR3 covers 13 residues, taking in both the cysteine and the phenylalanine. Only the CDR3 DNA stays, 39 bases, in frame from base 1. CDR1 and CDR2, per the germline V gene (reference sequence), are GTSNPN and SVGIG. Trimming costs V 0 bases and J 4 bases, and their ends lie 6 bases apart. This TCR came from an adult with an advanced solid tumor such as melanoma, head and neck, liver or kidney cancer. The rearrangement joined TRBV30 to TRBJ2-2, with the identity of the D gene unclear. The sample was CD4+ or CD8+ T cells sorted from blood, taken in a trial of the OX40 agonist ivuxolimab. CDR3 sequence: CAWSVRRTGELFF. The DNA sequence follows: TGTGCCTGGAGTGTACGACGCACCGGGGAGCTGTTTTTT.